This T cell receptor beta chain was sequenced for a study of cytomegalovirus exposure and HLA in healthy donors. General study points: It was likely that a cluster of highly shared sequence variants was a sequencing artifact.

With 60 Vbeta and 13 Jbeta primers, the PCR was carried out. Using immunoSEQ multiplex PCR, the repertoire was profiled, and TCRdb retains in-frame clones only, with some absent. This table has about 98,000 clones, roughly three quarters appearing once. Each of the donors was a healthy bone marrow donor. In regard to this clone: Its antigen is unidentified.

The sequencing input was PBMCs. This clonotype originated in a male donor in good health and CMV-seropositive.

The CDR3 sequence: CSVTGDSAETQYF. Written as DNA, the CDR3 is TGCAGCGTGACAGGGGACTCGGCGGAGACCCAGTACTTC. V usage is TRBV29-1 and J usage is TRBJ2-5; 8 bases map to TRBD1. The length of the CDR3 is 13 residues. The V segment lost 6 bases and the J segment 5 bases; nucleotides outside the gene matches: 8. Germline CDR1 SQVTM, CDR2 ANQGSEA.